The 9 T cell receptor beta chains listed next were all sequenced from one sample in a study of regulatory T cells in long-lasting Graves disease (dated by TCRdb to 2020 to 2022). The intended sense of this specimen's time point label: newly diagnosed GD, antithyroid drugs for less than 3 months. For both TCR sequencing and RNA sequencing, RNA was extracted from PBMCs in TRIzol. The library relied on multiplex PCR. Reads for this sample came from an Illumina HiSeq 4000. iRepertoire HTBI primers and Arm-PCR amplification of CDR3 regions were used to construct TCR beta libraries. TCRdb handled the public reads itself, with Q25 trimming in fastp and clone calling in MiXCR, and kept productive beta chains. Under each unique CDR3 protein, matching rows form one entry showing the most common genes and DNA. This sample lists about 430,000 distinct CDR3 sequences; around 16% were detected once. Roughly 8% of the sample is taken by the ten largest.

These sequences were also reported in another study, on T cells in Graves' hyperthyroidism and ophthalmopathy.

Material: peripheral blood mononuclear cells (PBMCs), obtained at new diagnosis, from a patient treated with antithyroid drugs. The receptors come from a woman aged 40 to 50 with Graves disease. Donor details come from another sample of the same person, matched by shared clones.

CDR3 sequence (DNA): TGTGCCAGTAGCGGGCCGGGACAGGGAAAGGAGTACTTC. Translating it yields CASSGPGQGKEYF. The V gene is TRBV19, the J gene TRBJ2-4; 9 bases align to TRBD1. Trimming cost V 6 bases and J 14 bases; bases outside gene matches: 11. Germline V gives CDR1 LNHDA, CDR2 SQIVND (reference sequence). The CDR3 consists of 13 residues.

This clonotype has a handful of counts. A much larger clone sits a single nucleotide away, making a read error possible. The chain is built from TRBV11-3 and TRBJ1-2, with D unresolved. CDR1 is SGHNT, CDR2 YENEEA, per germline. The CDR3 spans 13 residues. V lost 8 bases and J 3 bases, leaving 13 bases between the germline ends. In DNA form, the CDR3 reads TGTGCCAGCGGCGAGCCAGGAGACTATGGCTACACCTTC. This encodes CASGEPGDYGYTF.

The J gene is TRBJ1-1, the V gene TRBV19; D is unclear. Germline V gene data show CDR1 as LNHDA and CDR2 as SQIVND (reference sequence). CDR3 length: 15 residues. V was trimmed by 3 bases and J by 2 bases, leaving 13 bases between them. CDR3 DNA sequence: TGTGCCAGTAGTATGTTGTCTCCTCACAACACTGAAGCTTTCTTT. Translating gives CASSMLSPHNTEAFF.

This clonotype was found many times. In DNA form, the CDR3 reads TGTGCCAGCAGCTTAATCTTGGGAGACACTGAAGCTTTCTTT. Protein sequence: CASSLILGDTEAFF. The genes are TRBV11-1 and TRBJ1-1; no reliable D call. Per the germline V gene, CDR1 is SGHAT and CDR2 is FQDESV (reference sequence). The CDR3 runs 14 residues. Trimming pared 2 bases from V and 3 bases from J, leaving 10 bases between.

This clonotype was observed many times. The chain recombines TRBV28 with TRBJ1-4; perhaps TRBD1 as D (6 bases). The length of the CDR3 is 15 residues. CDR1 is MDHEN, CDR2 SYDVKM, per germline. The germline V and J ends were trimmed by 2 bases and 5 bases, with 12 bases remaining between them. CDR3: CASSLVGRGNEKLFF. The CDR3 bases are TGTGCCAGCAGTTTAGTGGGTAGGGGGAATGAAAAACTGTTTTTT.

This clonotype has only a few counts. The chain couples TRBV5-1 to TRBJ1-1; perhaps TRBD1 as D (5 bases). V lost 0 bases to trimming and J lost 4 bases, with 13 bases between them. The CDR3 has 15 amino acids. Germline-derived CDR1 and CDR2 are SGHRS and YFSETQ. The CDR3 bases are TGCGCCAGCAGCTTGGGGGGGACGGGAGGCACTGAAGCTTTCTTT. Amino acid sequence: CASSLGGTGGTEAFF.

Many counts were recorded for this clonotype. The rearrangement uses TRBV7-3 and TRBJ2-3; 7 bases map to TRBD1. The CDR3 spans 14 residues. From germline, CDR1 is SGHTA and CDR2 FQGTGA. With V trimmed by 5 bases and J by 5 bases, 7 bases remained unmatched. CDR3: CASSIGTAEDTQYF. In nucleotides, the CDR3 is TGTGCCAGCAGCATCGGGACAGCCGAAGATACGCAGTATTTT.

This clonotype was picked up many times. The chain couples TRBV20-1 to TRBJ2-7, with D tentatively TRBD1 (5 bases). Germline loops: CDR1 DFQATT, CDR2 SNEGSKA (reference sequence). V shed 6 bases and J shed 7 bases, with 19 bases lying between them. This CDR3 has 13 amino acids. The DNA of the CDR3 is TGCAGTGCCCGCCGGCGGCAGGGTTGGGAGCAGTACTTC. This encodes CSARRRQGWEQYF.

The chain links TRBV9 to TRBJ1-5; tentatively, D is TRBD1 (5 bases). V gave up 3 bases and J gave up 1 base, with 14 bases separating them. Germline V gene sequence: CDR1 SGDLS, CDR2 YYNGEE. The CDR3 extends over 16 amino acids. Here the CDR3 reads CASSAERGDSNQPQHF. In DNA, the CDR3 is TGTGCCAGCAGCGCTGAGCGGGGCGACAGCAATCAGCCCCAGCATTTT.